This record covers a single T cell receptor (beta chain). The antigen remains undetermined. Other DNA sequences of this sample code for an identical CDR3. In the original processing: After removing out-of-frame reads, 2.3 million or so distinct TCRbeta sequences remained. Profiling relied on immunoSEQ multiplex PCR, and the TCRdb table lists in-frame clones only, not all of them. The V and J calls and the clone size are those of that table, but D and trimming were determined from the DNA. Here the sample spans roughly 56,000 clones, roughly 87% being singletons. The data derive from a study of memory CD4+ T cells and cytomegalovirus serostatus. Whole-study results and caveats: The CMV-associated TCR signature appears largely within the CD4+ memory repertoire.

The CDR3 spans 14 residues. The V and J ends lost 1 base and 0 bases respectively, with 7 bases between them. Germline V gene sequence: CDR1 SGHTS, CDR2 YDEGEE. Single viable CD3+CD4+CD8-CD45RO+ cells were sorted as the memory CD4+ T cells. Serostatus was set by detecting CMV pp150, pp28, p38, p52 IgG. CD4+ T cells were isolated by positive magnetic selection. This TCR was sampled from an adult in good health and CMV-seronegative. The source material was memory CD4+ T cells from blood. The chain links TRBV5-8 to TRBJ1-1; D is unresolved. Here the CDR3 reads CASSLTHLNTEAFF. In nucleotides, the CDR3 is TGTGCCAGCAGCTTGACGCATTTGAACACTGAAGCTTTCTTT.